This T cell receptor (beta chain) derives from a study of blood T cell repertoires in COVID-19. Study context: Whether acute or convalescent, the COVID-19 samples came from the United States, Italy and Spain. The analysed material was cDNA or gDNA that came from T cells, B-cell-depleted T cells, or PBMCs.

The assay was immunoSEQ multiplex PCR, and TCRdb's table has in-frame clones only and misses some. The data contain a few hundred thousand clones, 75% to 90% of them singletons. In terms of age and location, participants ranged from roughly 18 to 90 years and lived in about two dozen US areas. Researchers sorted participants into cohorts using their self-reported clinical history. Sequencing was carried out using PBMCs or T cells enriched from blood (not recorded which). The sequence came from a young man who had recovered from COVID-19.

CDR3 in DNA: TGTGCCAGCAGAGTAACAAGCTCTGGAAACACCATATATTTT. Translation gives CASRVTSSGNTIYF. The chain is built from TRBV6-5 and TRBJ1-3; D unclear. With 6 bases removed from V and 0 bases from J, the gap between germline ends came to 9 bases. This CDR3 spans 14 amino acids. Germline V CDR1 and CDR2: MNHEY, SVGAGI.